The 9 T cell receptor beta chains listed next were all sequenced from one sample in a study of T cell repertoires in cytomegalovirus infection (dated by TCRdb to between 2018 and 2021). TCRdb records Illumina HiSeq 1500 as the sequencer. TCRdb cleaned the public reads at Q25 with fastp, built clones with MiXCR and kept in-frame beta chains. Duplicate CDR3 protein sequences are folded into a single record with the most common DNA and genes. The sample table records hundreds of thousands of distinct CDR3 sequences; around 31% of these occur just once. Clones ranked in the top ten supply over 13% of the sample. Interpreted using the paper, the treatment or condition label stands for: in vitro stimulation with specific CMV peptide epitopes to enrich CMV-specific T cells. Their antigens remain unidentified. This specimen consisted of cultured CD8+ T cells from PBMCs, obtained from culture after CMV antigen stimulation. The receptors were sampled from a human donor in good health (CMV status not recorded). Some clones in this sample may be carry-over from other donors' samples.

The chain combines TRBV5-4 with TRBJ1-1; no firm D call. The CDR3 contains 14 residues. V lost 3 bases, J lost 6 bases, and 15 bases lay in between. Germline CDR1 and CDR2: SGHNT and YYREEE (reference sequence). CDR3 protein: CASSSPGSQPEAFF. The CDR3 DNA reads as TGTGCCAGCAGCTCCCCGGGGAGCCAGCCTGAAGCTTTCTTT.

This clonotype was recorded a few times. The genes are TRBV7-9 and TRBJ2-5; D gene unclear. Germline values: CDR1 SEHNR, CDR2 FQNEAQ (reference sequence). This CDR3 comprises 14 residues. V dropped 4 bases and J dropped 1 base, with 10 bases sitting between them. The CDR3 loop reads CASSSTLTQETQYF. The CDR3 region has the DNA TGTGCCAGCAGCTCCACCCTGACCCAAGAGACCCAGTACTTC.

This clonotype was observed many times. The chain couples TRBV7-2 to TRBJ2-5, with 11 bases lining up with TRBD2. There are 16 residues in the CDR3. The V gene end was trimmed by 3 bases and the J gene end by 3 bases; junction bases not matched to a gene: 6. The germline V gene encodes CDR1 SGHTA and CDR2 FQGNSA. CDR3 protein: CASSFISGGAEETQYF. CDR3 DNA: TGTGCCAGCAGCTTCATTAGCGGGGGGGCAGAAGAGACCCAGTACTTC.

This chain links TRBV3-1 with TRBJ1-1, with D perhaps TRBD1 (5 bases). The ends were cut back, 4 bases at V and 1 base at J, with 16 bases in the middle. The CDR3 has 16 residues. Germline loops: CDR1 LGHDT, CDR2 YNNKEL (reference sequence). CDR3 sequence (DNA): TGTGCCAGCAGCCTATCCATGGGCAGGGCGAACACTGAAGCTTTCTTT. Encoded protein: CASSLSMGRANTEAFF.

This clonotype was counted ten times or more. This rearrangement joins TRBV7-9 to TRBJ1-6, with a possible D match to TRBD1 (5 bases). V was trimmed by 8 bases and J by 4 bases, leaving 27 bases between them. CDR1 is SEHNR and CDR2 is FQNEAQ in the germline V gene (reference sequence). This CDR3 has 19 residues. CDR3 region: CASFGSAGEDRIYNSPLHF. In DNA form, the CDR3 reads TGTGCCAGCTTTGGATCCGCGGGGGAAGATCGCATATATAATTCACCCCTCCACTTT.

Ten or more counts support this clonotype. The DNA for the CDR3 is TGTGCCAGCAAATCCCGGGACAGGGGGACAAATGAGCAGTTCTTC. The encoded protein is CASKSRDRGTNEQFF. The chain links TRBV7-2 to TRBJ2-1; 11 bases line up with TRBD1. Germline-derived CDR1 and CDR2 are SGHTA and FQGNSA. The CDR3 runs 15 residues. Losses at the gene ends were 7 bases for V and 7 bases for J; bases not matched to a gene: 9.

The sample holds a few counts of this clonotype. V and J are TRBV7-9 and TRBJ2-6; 8 bases are shared with TRBD1. Germline lookup yields CDR1 SEHNR and CDR2 FQNEAQ (reference sequence). The CDR3 extends over 17 amino acids. J was trimmed by 11 bases and V by 5 bases; bases with no gene match: 17. DNA of the CDR3: TGTGCCAGCAGCGCAACCCGGGACAGGCTTCGGAGCGACGTCCTGACTTTC. This codes for CASSATRDRLRSDVLTF.

This clonotype was seen many times. V usage is TRBV6-2 or TRBV6-3 and J usage is TRBJ1-1; unclear D gene. Trimming removed 4 bases at V and 1 base at J, with 13 bases between. The CDR3 covers 15 residues. Germline V gives CDR1 MNHEY, CDR2 SVGEGT. The CDR3 DNA reads TGTGCCAGCAGTTCCCCCCGGGGAGGGAACACTGAAGCTTTCTTT. It is translated as CASSSPRGGNTEAFF.

This clonotype has more than one count but fewer than ten. The chain carries TRBV28 and TRBJ2-3; D perhaps matches TRBD2 (5 bases). CDR3 length: 15 residues. Between the trimmed V and J ends, which lost 6 bases and 0 bases, there was a span of 13 bases. Germline CDR1 is MDHEN and CDR2 is SYDVKM. The CDR3 loop is CASSNLADSTDTQYF. CDR3 DNA: TGTGCCAGCAGCAACCTAGCTGATAGCACAGATACGCAGTATTTT.